These 23 T cell receptor beta chains were all obtained from the same sample, sequenced in a study of molecular identifiers for immune sequencing clone quantification. MiXCR, applied by TCRdb to the PCR reads, yields one record per CDR3 protein. The sample shows hundreds of thousands of distinct CDR3 sequences, over 25% of them seen only once. The sequencing input was naive CD8+ T cells from blood, with Jurkat cell RNA spiked in. Subset indicated: FACS-sorted CD8+CD4-CCR7+CD45RA+ naive T cells. These receptors were collected from a human donor in good health. Some libraries in this study had Jurkat cell RNA spiked in.

This clonotype was detected only a few times. J is TRBJ2-2 and V is TRBV7-9; D might be TRBD2 (6 bases). Trimming took 7 bases from V and 5 from J, leaving 17 bases between them. Germline assignment: CDR1 SEHNR and CDR2 FQNEAQ (reference sequence). This CDR3 region has 15 residues. CDR3 sequence reads: CASTPWASATGELFF. The CDR3, as DNA: TGTGCCAGCACCCCGTGGGCTAGCGCTACCGGGGAGCTGTTTTTT. Full variable domain (missing parts from reference TRBV7-9 and TRBJ2-2): DTGVSQNPRHKITKRGQNVTFRCDPISEHNRLYWYRQTLGQGPEFLTYFQNEAQLEKSRLLSDRFSAERPKGSFSTLEIQRTEQGDSAMYLCASTPWASATGELFFGEGSRLTVL.

This clonotype showed up many times. The CDR3 sequence is CASSLALGRNTDTQYF. The CDR3 DNA reads as TGTGCCAGCAGCTTGGCGTTGGGGCGCAACACAGATACGCAGTATTTT. The rearrangement links TRBV5-6 to TRBJ2-3; D perhaps matches TRBD1 (5 bases). Germline CDR1 SGHDT, CDR2 YYEEEE. The CDR3 length is 16 residues. The germline V and J ends were trimmed by 0 bases and 2 bases, with 13 bases remaining between them.

The genes are TRBV4-1 and TRBJ1-2; possibly TRBD1 for D (5 bases). This CDR3 region has 14 residues. CDR1 and CDR2 from the germline V gene are MGHRA and YSYEKL. Trimming removed 8 bases at V and 2 bases at J, with 15 bases between. The CDR3 sequence is CASLGTVGNYGYTF. The CDR3, as DNA: TGCGCCAGCCTGGGGACGGTGGGAAACTATGGCTACACCTTC.

The table lists this clonotype with a few counts. The chain couples TRBV19 to TRBJ1-5; no clear D. The germline gives CDR1 LNHDA, CDR2 SQIVND (reference sequence). The V end was cut by 11 bases, the J end by 0 bases, with 14 bases between. This CDR3 is 14 amino acids long. This chain's CDR3 is CACEGFYSNQPQHF. The CDR3 DNA sequence: TGTGCCTGTGAGGGATTTTATAGCAATCAGCCCCAGCATTTT.

The table lists this clonotype with many counts. The chain joins TRBV2 to TRBJ1-1; D ambiguous. The length of the CDR3 is 14 residues. The V gene's germline CDR1 is SNHLY and CDR2 FYNNEI. Trimming removed 3 bases at V and 3 bases at J, with 11 bases between. CDR3 nucleotide sequence: TGTGCCAGCAGTGATTTGGCGCCGGACACTGAAGCTTTCTTT. It encodes CASSDLAPDTEAFF.

This clonotype was detected many times. The chain uses TRBV5-1 and TRBJ1-1; D possibly corresponds to TRBD1 (5 bases). V lost 5 bases, J lost 6 bases, and 11 bases lay in between. Per the germline V gene, CDR1 is SGHRS and CDR2 is YFSETQ. The CDR3 consists of 12 residues. The CDR3 region is CASSLGDAEAFF. The CDR3 region has the DNA TGCGCCAGCAGTTTAGGGGACGCTGAAGCTTTCTTT.

This clonotype was picked up one time. This could be a read error, since a much larger clone is one nucleotide away. Likely a read error: the CDR3 ends without its conserved phenylalanine or tryptophan. J is TRBJ2-3 and V is TRBV5-1; the D is unclear. CDR1 and CDR2 from the germline V gene are SGHRS and YFSETQ. The CDR3 loop spans 15 amino acids. Trimming pared 2 bases from V and 0 bases from J, leaving 10 bases between. CDR3 nucleotides: TGCGCCAGCAGCTTTACAACCGGGAGCACAGATACGCAGTATTCT. The encoded protein is CASSFTTGSTDTQYS.

In its sample, this clonotype was seen many times. The chain recombines TRBV2 with TRBJ2-7; no reliable D call. The CDR3 spans 13 residues. Germline values: CDR1 SNHLY, CDR2 FYNNEI. Trimming cost V 4 bases and J 3 bases, with 10 bases left between them. In DNA, the CDR3 is TGTGCCAGCAGTGGTGCCATGGGCTACGAGCAGTACTTC. It specifies CASSGAMGYEQYF.

This clonotype was detected many times. V usage is TRBV7-2 and J usage is TRBJ1-1, with a possible D match to TRBD1 (6 bases). V lost 2 bases to trimming and J lost 4 bases, with 11 bases between them. The CDR3 has 14 amino acids. Germline V gene data show CDR1 as SGHTA and CDR2 as FQGNSA. The CDR3 protein is CASSLTGLGTEAFF. The CDR3 DNA reads TGTGCCAGCAGCTTAACAGGGTTGGGCACTGAAGCTTTCTTT.

The rearrangement joins TRBV27 to TRBJ1-2; D not certain. Trimming stripped 5 bases from V and 6 bases from J, with 10 bases between. The CDR3 loop spans 12 amino acids. Germline-derived CDR1 and CDR2 are MNHEY and SMNVEV (reference sequence). The CDR3 region has the DNA TGTGCCAGCAGTCCGCACACGAATGGCTACACCTTC. Translating gives CASSPHTNGYTF.

In regard to this clonotype: One junction end disagrees with the germline gene, perhaps due to a read error. V gene TRBV4-3 combines with J gene TRBJ1-1, with D tentatively TRBD1 (5 bases). Germline values: CDR1 LGHNA, CDR2 YSLEER. CDR3 length equals 16 residues. CDR3 sequence (DNA): TGCACCAGCTCGGGGGTCCAAAGTGCCGGGAGCACTGAAGCTTTCTTT. Its protein is CTSSGVQSAGSTEAFF.

The sample holds many counts of this clonotype. The V call is TRBV10-3, the J call TRBJ2-5, with a tentative D call TRBD2 (5 bases). The CDR3 sequence is 15 residues long. V shed 0 bases and J shed 1 base, with 9 bases lying between them. In germline, CDR1 is ENHRY, CDR2 SYGVKD. DNA for the CDR3: TGTGCCATCAGTGAGTCCGGAGGCTCCCAAGAGACCCAGTACTTC. Its translation: CAISESGGSQETQYF.

J is TRBJ2-7 and V is TRBV18; TRBD1 matches 7 bases. V shed 1 base, J shed 1 base, and the junction held 7 bases outside the gene matches. This CDR3 has 16 residues. Germline CDR1 reads KGHSH; CDR2 reads LQKENI. The CDR3 sequence: CASSPQRQGRSYEQYF. CDR3 nucleotides: TGTGCCAGCTCACCACAAAGACAGGGTAGGTCCTACGAGCAGTACTTC.

Ten or more counts support this clonotype. V usage is TRBV7-9 and J usage is TRBJ1-1, with TRBD1 matching 7 bases. V lost 6 bases and J lost 11; bases outside the gene matches: 9. Germline-derived CDR1 and CDR2 are SEHNR and FQNEAQ (reference sequence). This CDR3 spans 12 amino acids. The DNA of the CDR3 is TGTGCCAGCAGACCAACAGGGGTGGTTGCTTTCTTT. It encodes CASRPTGVVAFF.

The V call is TRBV5-4, the J call TRBJ1-2; TRBD1 is a possible D gene (5 bases). CDR1 and CDR2 from the germline V gene are SGHNT and YYREEE (reference sequence). CDR3 length: 13 amino acids. Trimming removed 5 bases at V and 3 bases at J, with 11 bases between. CDR3 region: CASSTARDYGYTF. For the CDR3, the DNA is TGTGCCAGCAGTACAGCCAGGGACTATGGCTACACCTTC. The variable domain in full, with the rest retrieved from reference TRBV5-4 and TRBJ1-2, is ETGVTQSPTHLIKTRGQQVTLRCSSQSGHNTVSWYQQALGQGPQFIFQYYREEENGRGNFPPRFSGLQFPNYSSELNVNALELDDSALYLCASSTARDYGYTFGSGTRLTVV.

This clonotype was seen many times. This chain uses TRBV7-2 with TRBJ2-1; 7 bases map to TRBD2. Trimming removed 3 bases from V and 5 bases from J; junction bases left unmatched: 7. Germline values: CDR1 SGHTA, CDR2 FQGNSA. CDR3 length: 15 amino acids. The CDR3 protein is CASSLWAGADNEQFF. As DNA, the CDR3 is TGTGCCAGCAGCTTGTGGGCGGGAGCAGACAATGAGCAGTTCTTC.

The chain joins TRBV4-3 to TRBJ2-2, with a possible D match to TRBD1 (5 bases). Germline V CDR1 and CDR2: LGHNA, YSLEER. Deletions cut 0 bases from V and 13 bases from J, with 15 bases between. The CDR3 consists of 14 residues. CDR3 coding DNA: TGCGCCAGCAGCCAAGAGCTGGGGCAAAAAGGGCTGTTTTTT. Translated, it gives CASSQELGQKGLFF.

Remarks on this clonotype: Given a much more abundant clone one base away, this may be a read error. The chain combines TRBV9 with TRBJ1-2, with D maybe TRBD1 (6 bases). Germline V CDR1 and CDR2: SGDLS, YYNGEE. The CDR3 loop spans 15 amino acids. The CDR3 DNA follows: TGTGCCAGCAGCCCACAGGACAGAATTTGGTATGGCTACTCCTTC. Translation: CASSPQDRIWYGYSF.

In its sample, this clonotype was seen many times. The V gene is TRBV29-1, the J gene TRBJ1-2, with 9 bases matching TRBD1. The CDR3 runs 14 residues. The germline CDR1 and CDR2 sequences are SQVTM and ANQGSEA. J was trimmed by 4 bases and V by 4 bases; bases with no gene match: 7. CDR3 nucleotide sequence: TGCAGCGTTGCGGACAGGGGCAGTTCCTATGGCTACACCTTC. This translates into CSVADRGSSYGYTF. Filled out from reference TRBV29-1 and TRBJ1-2, the complete variable domain reads SAVISQKPSRDICQRGTSLTIQCQVDSQVTMMFWYRQQPGQSLTLIATANQGSEATYESGFVIDKFPISRPNLTFSTLTVSNMSPEDSSIYLCSVADRGSSYGYTFGSGTRLTVV.

There are a few counts of this clonotype. The chain uses TRBV19 and TRBJ2-2, with a tentative D call TRBD1 (6 bases). CDR1 LNHDA and CDR2 SQIVND come from the germline V gene (reference sequence). V dropped 1 base and J dropped 4 bases, with 13 bases sitting between them. This CDR3 has 16 amino acids. CDR3 loop: CASSIGGRGATGELFF. The DNA for the CDR3 is TGTGCCAGTAGTATAGGCGGCAGGGGCGCCACCGGGGAGCTGTTTTTT.

The rearrangement joins TRBV9 to TRBJ2-3; D not resolved. V was shortened by 4 bases and J by 5 bases, with 14 bases between the two germline ends. This CDR3 is built from 14 residues. CDR1 SGDLS and CDR2 YYNGEE come from the germline V gene. The CDR3 coding sequence is TGTGCCAGCAGCCCTCGGACCTCCCTAGATACGCAGTATTTT. The encoded protein is CASSPRTSLDTQYF. Supplemented by reference TRBV9 and TRBJ2-3, the full variable domain reads DSGVTQTPKHLITATGQRVTLRCSPRSGDLSVYWYQQSLDQGLQFLIQYYNGEERAKGNILERFSAQQFPDLHSELNLSSLELGDSALYFCASSPRTSLDTQYFGPGTRLTVL.

The chain has TRBV5-8 and TRBJ2-5; TRBD1 agrees at 10 bases. Germline V gene lookup returns CDR1 SGHTS and CDR2 YDEGEE. Trimming took 3 bases from V and 6 from J; bases not matched to a gene: 8. CDR3 size: 15 residues. CDR3 nucleotides: TGTGCCAGCAGCTACCGGGACAGGGGTAAGAAGACCCAGTACTTC. It is translated as CASSYRDRGKKTQYF.

This clonotype came up a few times. The chain joins TRBV7-3 to TRBJ1-5; no firm D call. Germline assignment: CDR1 SGHTA and CDR2 FQGTGA. The CDR3 loop spans 13 amino acids. V lost 10 bases and J 4 bases, leaving 14 bases between the germline ends. The CDR3 nucleotides are TGTGCCACCACGAGCGGCCTAAATCAGCCCCAGCATTTT. This codes for CATTSGLNQPQHF.